This T cell receptor (beta chain) was found in a study of shared clonotypes between healthy human individuals (TCRdb year 2020). For context, the study as a whole: A couple of women and a few men aged 18 to 49 years were included in the cohort. For each donor, three plates each were used for CD4 naive and CD4 memory, two plates were used for CD8 naive, and one plate was used for CD8 memory. The study deeply sequenced blood TCR repertoires of several healthy adults to estimate repertoire size and the extent of clonotype sharing between individuals. To increase sequencing depth and limit assay-specific biases, different laboratories used diverse techniques to prepare libraries and sequence TCR repertoires. Leukapheresis yielded between about 0.9 and 9 billion PBMCs per donor.

Overall results and qualifications from the work: Only blood was sampled, and tissue TCR repertoires likely differ from those in blood. Larger estimated clonotype richness was generally found for naive subsets than for memory subsets. When several donors were compared, the shared fraction of clonotypes was 5% to 6.5% for naive CD4, less than 4% for naive CD8, 2% to 2.5% for memory CD4, and less than 0.5% for memory CD8. The genetic and exposure-history diversity represented was limited by the small number of donors. Based on pairwise subsampling, the degree of clonotype sharing among donors was expected to be affected by sequencing depth. Clonotypes shared by all four sorted-subset donors showed higher generation probabilities than non-shared clonotypes. Even with the large sequencing depth, rarefaction of the sorted-subset datasets indicated that sequencing was incomplete.

TCR CDR3 regions were amplified from genomic DNA by multiplex PCR using the deep immunoSEQ assay. Genomic DNA extracted from each cell subset was distributed evenly over all wells of several immunoSEQ 96-well plates, and each plate served as one replicate. For sorted subsets, about 200 ng genomic DNA, equal to some 28,000 T cell genomes, was loaded into each replicate PCR. The purified libraries were quantified using a Qubit 3.0 fluorometer, sized with a Bioanalyzer 2100, and then quantified again using the KAPA Library Quantification kit. A separate single-read 150-cycle Illumina NextSeq 550 flow cell was used to sequence each immunoSEQ 96-well plate. The paper's processing steps were these. Because the immunoSEQ output included only junctional sequences and no quality scores, the filtering could not be the same as the filtering used for full-length reads. To assign V/J genes and CDR3, sequences were annotated using PyIR, a Python wrapper for IgBLAST v1.9, with IMGT germline references. Reads were filtered out if the reads had weak V/J assignments (E-value above 1e-6), no CDR3, stop codons, out-of-frame junctions, or ambiguous translated residues. A V3J clonotype was defined by an identical inferred V gene, J gene, and CDR3 amino acid sequence. The percentage overlap between two repertoires was calculated by dividing the number of shared unique clonotypes by the size of the smaller repertoire. Repertoire richness was assessed with RTK rarefaction, the Chao1 estimator, and Recon v2.1 estimates of unobserved clonotypes. For all TCRbeta clonotypes obtained by the gDNA method from several donors, generation probabilities were computed with OLGA. TCRdb mirrors the immuneACCESS table, restricted to in-frame sequences. Some clones are absent from its copies; in checked studies, under half trace to an unresolved V gene, and the reason for the others is unknown. That table is the source of V, J and clone size, and D and trimming were worked out from the DNA. Across this sample there are hundreds of thousands of clones, with around four fifths seen only once. Around 2% of the sample lies in the top ten.

There are a few counts of this clone. Its antigen specificity is not known. No quality values exist for individual bases; no much larger clone is one base distant. Healthy HIV-negative adults with no recently reported acute infections or vaccinations were included as donors. Every donor was a Caucasian adult residing in Nashville, Tennessee, USA. Magnetic negative selection was used to enrich CD4+ T cells, after which naive cells were positively selected on CD45RA and the negative fraction became the memory subset. After blood collection by leukapheresis, PBMCs were isolated using Ficoll-Histopaque density gradient centrifugation and then cryopreserved in the vapor phase of liquid nitrogen. Analytical flow cytometry was used to check the purity and quantity of each magnetically sorted T cell population. From each sorted fraction, genomic DNA was isolated and quantified by UV absorbance on a Nanodrop 2000c.

Spanning cysteine to phenylalanine, the CDR3 consists of 15 amino acids. Only the CDR3 DNA is retained, 45 bases long and in frame from the first base. The germline V gene sets CDR1 to SGHTA and CDR2 to FQGNSA. V loses 0 bases, J loses 4 bases, and the germline ends lie 10 bases apart. Sequencing input: memory CD4+ T cells sorted from blood. The cell subset or site tag for this specimen amounts to: CD45RA-negative fraction. The sequence was collected from a woman aged 30 to 39 in good health. The chain uses TRBV7-2 and TRBJ2-1; no D gene is confidently identified. Here the CDR3 is given as CASSLARRDYNEQFF. In nucleotide form, the sequence is TGTGCCAGCAGCTTAGCGCGTAGGGATTACAATGAGCAGTTCTTC. Full variable domain (CDR3 extended with the reference TRBV7-2 and TRBJ2-1 proteins): GAGVSQSPSNKVTEKGKDVELRCDPISGHTALYWYRQSLGQGLEFLIYFQGNSAPDKSGLPSDRFSAERTGGSVSTLTIQRTQQEDSAVYLCASSLARRDYNEQFFGPGTRLTVL.